This T cell receptor beta chain was captured by sequencing in a study of blood T cell repertoires in COVID-19. Across the study: Samples representing acute and convalescent COVID-19 were sourced from the United States, Italy and Spain. T cells, B-cell-depleted T cells, or PBMCs supplied cDNA or gDNA.

Per the original methods: Reference gene primer amplification gave nucleated cell count estimates. Some clones are missing from TCRdb's copy, which holds only in-frame ones; the method was immunoSEQ multiplex PCR. D and trimming were read from the DNA, whereas the V and J calls and clone size are those reported in that table. The data hold fewer than 100,000 clones, with about 81% observed a single time. The trim removed 3 bases at V and 5 bases at J, leaving 3 bases unmatched. CDR1 is GTSNPN, CDR2 SVGIG, per germline (reference sequence). The CDR3 has 13 residues. The rearrangement links TRBV30 to TRBJ1-5, with 8 bases fitting TRBD1. Sequencing was done on a sample of peripheral blood. The sequence came from a man between 65 and 80 years old with acute or convalescent COVID-19. For the CDR3, the DNA is TGTGCCTGGAGCCCACAGGGGGATCAGCCCCAGCATTTT. This sequence encodes CAWSPQGDQPQHF.